This TCR beta chain derives from a study of shared clonotypes between healthy human individuals. Overall study: Those who served as donors were a couple of women and a few men between the ages of 18 and 49. Study observations and caveats: There were few donors, and this limited the genetic and exposure-history diversity represented. Clonotype sharing among donors was expected to depend on sequencing depth.

Sorted-subset replicate PCRs used 200 ng DNA, approximately 30,000 T cell genomes. Assay: immunoSEQ multiplex PCR; the TCRdb copy retains only in-frame clones and omits some. This table holds approximately 600,000 clones, 95% found once. Naive CD8 isolation took CD45RO-negative cells positively selected for CCR7 and excluded terminally differentiated effector memory CD45RA+ cells. On this clone: Its antigen is not known.

Looked up from germline, CDR1 is MDHEN and CDR2 is SYDVKM. V lost 2 bases and J lost 5; bases outside the gene matches: 11. This CDR3 spans 16 amino acids. The receptor was derived from a woman aged 25 to 39 in good health. The chain couples TRBV28 to TRBJ2-7; 8 bases line up with TRBD1. Sample: naive CD8+ T cells sorted from blood. CDR3 loop: CASSLGWADRAHEQYF. In nucleotides, the CDR3 is TGTGCCAGCAGTTTAGGCTGGGCGGACAGGGCCCACGAGCAGTACTTC.